This TCR beta chain originates from a study of blood T cell repertoires in COVID-19. The assay was immunoSEQ multiplex PCR, and TCRdb's table has in-frame clones only and misses some. The sample lists under 300,000 clones; around 82% were seen once. The CDR3 has 12 amino acids. The germline gives CDR1 SGHDT, CDR2 YYEEEE. Turning to this clone: An end of the junction does not agree with germline; a read error may underlie this.

The rearrangement links TRBV5-6 to TRBJ2-1, with 10 bases aligning to TRBD2. Sample: peripheral blood. The clonotype originates from a woman aged 80 or over with active or convalescent COVID-19. The CDR3 bases are TGTGCCAGCAGCTTCACCGGGACTAGCGATCTCTTC. Translation: CASSFTGTSDLF.